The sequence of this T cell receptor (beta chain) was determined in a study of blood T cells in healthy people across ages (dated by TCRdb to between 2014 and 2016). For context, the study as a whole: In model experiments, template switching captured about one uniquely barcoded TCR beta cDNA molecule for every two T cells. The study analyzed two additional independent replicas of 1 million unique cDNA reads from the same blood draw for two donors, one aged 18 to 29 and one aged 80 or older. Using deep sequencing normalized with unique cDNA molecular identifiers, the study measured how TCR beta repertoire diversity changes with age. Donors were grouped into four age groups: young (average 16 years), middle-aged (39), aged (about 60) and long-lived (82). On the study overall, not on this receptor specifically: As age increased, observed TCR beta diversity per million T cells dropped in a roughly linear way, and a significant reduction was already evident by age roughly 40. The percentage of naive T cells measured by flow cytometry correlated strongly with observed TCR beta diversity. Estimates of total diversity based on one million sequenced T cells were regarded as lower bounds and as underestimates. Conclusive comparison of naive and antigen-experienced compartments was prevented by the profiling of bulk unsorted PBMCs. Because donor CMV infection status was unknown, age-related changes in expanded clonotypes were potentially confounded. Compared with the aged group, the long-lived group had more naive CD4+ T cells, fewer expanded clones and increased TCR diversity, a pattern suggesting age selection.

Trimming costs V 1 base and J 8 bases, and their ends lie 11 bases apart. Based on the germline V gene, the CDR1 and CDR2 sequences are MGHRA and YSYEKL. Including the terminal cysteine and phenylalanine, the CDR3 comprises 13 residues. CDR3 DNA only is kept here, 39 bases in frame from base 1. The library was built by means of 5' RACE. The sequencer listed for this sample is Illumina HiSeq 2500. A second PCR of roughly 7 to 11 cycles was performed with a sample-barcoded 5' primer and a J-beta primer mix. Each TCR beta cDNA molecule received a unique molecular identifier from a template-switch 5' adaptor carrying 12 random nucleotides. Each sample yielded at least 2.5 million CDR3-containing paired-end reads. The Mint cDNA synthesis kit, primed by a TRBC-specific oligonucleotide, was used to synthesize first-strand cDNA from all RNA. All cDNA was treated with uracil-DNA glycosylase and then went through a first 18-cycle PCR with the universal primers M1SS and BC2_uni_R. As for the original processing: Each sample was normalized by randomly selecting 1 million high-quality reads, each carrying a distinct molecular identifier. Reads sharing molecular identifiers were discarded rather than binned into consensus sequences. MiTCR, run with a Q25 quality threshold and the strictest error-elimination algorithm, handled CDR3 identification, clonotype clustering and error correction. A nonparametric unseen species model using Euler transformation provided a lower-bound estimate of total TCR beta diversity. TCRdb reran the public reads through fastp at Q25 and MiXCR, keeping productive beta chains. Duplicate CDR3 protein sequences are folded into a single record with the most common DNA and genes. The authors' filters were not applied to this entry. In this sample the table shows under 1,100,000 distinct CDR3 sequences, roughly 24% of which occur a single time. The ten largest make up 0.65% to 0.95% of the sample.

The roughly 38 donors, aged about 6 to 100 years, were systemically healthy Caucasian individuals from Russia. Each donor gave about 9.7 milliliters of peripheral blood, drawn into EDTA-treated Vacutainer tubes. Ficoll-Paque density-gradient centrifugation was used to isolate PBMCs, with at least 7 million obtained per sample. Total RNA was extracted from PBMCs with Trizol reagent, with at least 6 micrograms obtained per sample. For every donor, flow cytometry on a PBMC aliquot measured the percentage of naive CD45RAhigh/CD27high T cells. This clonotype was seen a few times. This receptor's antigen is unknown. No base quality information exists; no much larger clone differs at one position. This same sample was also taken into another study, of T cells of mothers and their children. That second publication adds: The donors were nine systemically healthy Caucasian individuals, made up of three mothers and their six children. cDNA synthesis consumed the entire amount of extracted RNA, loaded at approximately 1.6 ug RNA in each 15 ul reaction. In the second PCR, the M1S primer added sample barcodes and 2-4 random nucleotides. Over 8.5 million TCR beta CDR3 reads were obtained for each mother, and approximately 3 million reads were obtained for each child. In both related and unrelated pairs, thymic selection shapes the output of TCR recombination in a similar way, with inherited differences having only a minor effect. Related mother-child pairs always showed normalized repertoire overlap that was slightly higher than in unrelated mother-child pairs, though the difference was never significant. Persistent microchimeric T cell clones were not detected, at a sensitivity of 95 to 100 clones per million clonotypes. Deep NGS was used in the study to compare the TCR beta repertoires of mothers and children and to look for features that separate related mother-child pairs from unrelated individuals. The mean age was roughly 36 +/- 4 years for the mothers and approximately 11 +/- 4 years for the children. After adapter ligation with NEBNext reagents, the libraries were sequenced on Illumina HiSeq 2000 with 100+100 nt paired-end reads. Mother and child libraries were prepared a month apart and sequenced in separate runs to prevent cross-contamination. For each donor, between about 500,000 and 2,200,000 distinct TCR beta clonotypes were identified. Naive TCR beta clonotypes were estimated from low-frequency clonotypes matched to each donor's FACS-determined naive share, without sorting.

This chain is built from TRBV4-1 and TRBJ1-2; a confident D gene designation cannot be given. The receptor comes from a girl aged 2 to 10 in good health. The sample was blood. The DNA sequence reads TGCGCCAGCAGCCAAGTAACTGGGGTGGGCTACACCTTC. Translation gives CASSQVTGVGYTF.